Below are 4 T cell receptor beta chains sequenced from a single sample in a study of blood T cell repertoires in COVID-19 (dated by TCRdb to 2018 to 2020). The library was obtained by the immunoSEQ multiplex PCR assay. TCRdb obtained this table from immuneACCESS and retained in-frame rearrangements with V and J assigned. These tables miss some clones; where compared with another copy, unresolved V genes account for less than half of the shortfall, and the remainder is unexplained. The sample yields roughly 570,000 clones; around nine tenths were counted once. The top ten constitute under 8.5% of the sample. Sequencing used peripheral blood. The receptor set was obtained from a woman between 50 and 59 years old with COVID-19, enrolled during active disease.

This chain connects TRBV19 to TRBJ1-6; D not resolved. In germline, CDR1 is LNHDA, CDR2 SQIVND (reference sequence). V lost 3 bases to trimming and J lost 0 bases, with 9 bases between them. This CDR3 contains 16 residues. CDR3 sequence reads: CASSISADSYNSPLHF. In DNA form, the CDR3 reads TGTGCCAGTAGTATCAGCGCAGACTCCTATAATTCACCCCTCCACTTT.

The CDR3 coding sequence is TGTGCCAGCAGCTTTAGCGGGGAAGGTGAGCAGTTCTTC. Translation: CASSFSGEGEQFF. This sequence joins TRBV7-7 and TRBJ2-1; 8 bases align to TRBD2. The CDR3 is made up of 13 amino acids. V gave up 3 bases and J gave up 9 bases; unmatched junction bases: 4. CDR1 and CDR2 (germline): SSHAT, FNYEAQ (reference sequence).

The J gene is TRBJ2-2, the V gene TRBV19, with 7 bases aligning to TRBD1. There are 15 residues in the CDR3. V was pared by 6 bases and J by 1 base, with 5 bases of the junction left unmatched. The germline gives CDR1 LNHDA, CDR2 SQIVND (reference sequence). CDR3 sequence reads: CASSYRGGNTGELFF. The CDR3 DNA sequence: TGTGCCAGTAGCTACAGGGGTGGGAACACCGGGGAGCTGTTTTTT.

The V and J genes are TRBV7-3 and TRBJ2-1; 11 bases match TRBD2. Germline V lookup: CDR1 SGHTA, CDR2 FQGTGA. This CDR3 is built from 17 residues. V dropped 0 bases and J dropped 3; count of bases not matched to a gene: 4. The CDR3 coding sequence is TGTGCCAGCAGCTTAACGGGGGGACTAGCGGACTACAATGAGCAGTTCTTC. Translation gives CASSLTGGLADYNEQFF.